The present T cell receptor beta chain was sequenced within a study of T cell responses to AZD1222 COVID-19 vaccine. General observations from the study: Reports say nearly half of spike-specific TCRs go after unmutated variant regions. Mapped onto spike, vaccine-associated CD4 TCRs spanned it and were dominant at 160-218 and 743-854.

The repertoire was sequenced with immunoSEQ multiplex PCR; TCRdb's copy has only in-frame clones and lacks some. The repertoire holds around 200,000 clones, with under 95% as singletons. Concerning this clone itself: Antigen: not known.

The CDR3 is 13 amino acids. This chain links TRBV21-1 with TRBJ1-5; TRBD1, the table's D call, lacks a check against the DNA. TRBV21-1 is designated a pseudogene. The TCR sequence derives from an adult who received the AZD1222 COVID-19 vaccine. The input for sequencing was peripheral blood, taken 28 days after the second AZD1222 dose. This chain's CDR3 is CASGTASNQPQHF. The CDR3 DNA is TGTGCCAGTGGGACAGCTAGCAATCAGCCCCAGCATTTT.